One T cell receptor beta chain is described in this entry. The antigen is undetermined. In the same sample, other DNA sequences code for this CDR3. This sample is part of a study of immune cell composition in non-small cell lung cancer. On the study more broadly: Lung adenocarcinoma or squamous carcinoma made up most tumours.

Normal lung was sampled as far from the tumour as possible, at least 3 cm. Germline CDR1 SGHRS, CDR2 YFSETQ. The CDR3 has 13 residues. Trimming cost V 2 bases and J 4 bases; bases outside gene matches: 1. General study results and limits: It was not proven that tumour-reactive clones equal dominant tumour-associated clones.

Data came from immunoSEQ multiplex PCR; TCRdb stores just in-frame clones and leaves some out. This sample has thousands of clones, with around two thirds found just once. The chain has TRBV5-1 and TRBJ2-5; 8 bases are a match to TRBD1. The sequenced sample was non-adjacent lung tissue. This TCR came from a human donor with non-small cell lung cancer. CDR3 sequence: CASSLGTGETQYF. Here the CDR3 DNA reads TGCGCCAGCAGCTTAGGGACAGGAGAGACCCAGTACTTC.